This T cell receptor beta chain is from a study of blood T cell repertoires in COVID-19. Study-level background: Sample material is recorded as cDNA or gDNA derived from T cells, B-cell-depleted T cells, or PBMCs.

V lost 5 bases and J lost 1, with 21 bases in between. The CDR3 totals 18 residues. Germline V gene sequence: CDR1 LNHDA, CDR2 SQIVND (reference sequence). Only in-frame clones appear in the TCRdb table, and some are missing; sequencing was by immunoSEQ multiplex PCR. Here the sample spans about 210,000 clones, 81% being singletons. Sequencing was performed on PBMCs or T cells enriched from blood (not recorded which). This rearrangement joins TRBV19 to TRBJ1-5; D possibly corresponds to TRBD1 (6 bases). The clonotype originates from a woman aged 45-60 years with acute COVID-19. This CDR3 is CASSDDRISELSNQPQHF. CDR3 nucleotides: TGTGCCAGTAGTGACGACAGGATCTCTGAATTAAGCAATCAGCCCCAGCATTTT.